This T cell receptor (beta chain) was captured by sequencing in a study of cytomegalovirus exposure and HLA in healthy donors. TCRdb keeps only in-frame clones here, not all; method: immunoSEQ multiplex PCR. The data contain roughly 59,000 clones, 85% to 95% of them singletons. CDR1 LNHNV and CDR2 YYDKDF come from the germline V gene (reference sequence). Trimming shortened V by 1 base and J by 7 bases, and 2 bases separated the two germline ends. The CDR3 is made up of 12 amino acids. General study points: There were under 200 TCR beta chains listed as cytomegalovirus-associated. Under in vitro conditions, three CMV-associated chains were confirmed as specific for CMV antigens. There were some public TCRs occurring in many donors, but most TCR sequences were rare. The classifier reportedly diagnosed cytomegalovirus status with high specificity and sensitivity.

As to this clone: The antigen remains unidentified.

Sequencing was done on a sample of PBMCs. The TCR sequence derives from a woman aged 18-30 years in good health and CMV-seropositive. The chain combines TRBV15 with TRBJ1-6; D remains ambiguous. CDR3 region: CATSRVNSPLHF. CDR3 DNA sequence: TGTGCCACCAGCAGAGTAAATTCACCCCTCCACTTT.